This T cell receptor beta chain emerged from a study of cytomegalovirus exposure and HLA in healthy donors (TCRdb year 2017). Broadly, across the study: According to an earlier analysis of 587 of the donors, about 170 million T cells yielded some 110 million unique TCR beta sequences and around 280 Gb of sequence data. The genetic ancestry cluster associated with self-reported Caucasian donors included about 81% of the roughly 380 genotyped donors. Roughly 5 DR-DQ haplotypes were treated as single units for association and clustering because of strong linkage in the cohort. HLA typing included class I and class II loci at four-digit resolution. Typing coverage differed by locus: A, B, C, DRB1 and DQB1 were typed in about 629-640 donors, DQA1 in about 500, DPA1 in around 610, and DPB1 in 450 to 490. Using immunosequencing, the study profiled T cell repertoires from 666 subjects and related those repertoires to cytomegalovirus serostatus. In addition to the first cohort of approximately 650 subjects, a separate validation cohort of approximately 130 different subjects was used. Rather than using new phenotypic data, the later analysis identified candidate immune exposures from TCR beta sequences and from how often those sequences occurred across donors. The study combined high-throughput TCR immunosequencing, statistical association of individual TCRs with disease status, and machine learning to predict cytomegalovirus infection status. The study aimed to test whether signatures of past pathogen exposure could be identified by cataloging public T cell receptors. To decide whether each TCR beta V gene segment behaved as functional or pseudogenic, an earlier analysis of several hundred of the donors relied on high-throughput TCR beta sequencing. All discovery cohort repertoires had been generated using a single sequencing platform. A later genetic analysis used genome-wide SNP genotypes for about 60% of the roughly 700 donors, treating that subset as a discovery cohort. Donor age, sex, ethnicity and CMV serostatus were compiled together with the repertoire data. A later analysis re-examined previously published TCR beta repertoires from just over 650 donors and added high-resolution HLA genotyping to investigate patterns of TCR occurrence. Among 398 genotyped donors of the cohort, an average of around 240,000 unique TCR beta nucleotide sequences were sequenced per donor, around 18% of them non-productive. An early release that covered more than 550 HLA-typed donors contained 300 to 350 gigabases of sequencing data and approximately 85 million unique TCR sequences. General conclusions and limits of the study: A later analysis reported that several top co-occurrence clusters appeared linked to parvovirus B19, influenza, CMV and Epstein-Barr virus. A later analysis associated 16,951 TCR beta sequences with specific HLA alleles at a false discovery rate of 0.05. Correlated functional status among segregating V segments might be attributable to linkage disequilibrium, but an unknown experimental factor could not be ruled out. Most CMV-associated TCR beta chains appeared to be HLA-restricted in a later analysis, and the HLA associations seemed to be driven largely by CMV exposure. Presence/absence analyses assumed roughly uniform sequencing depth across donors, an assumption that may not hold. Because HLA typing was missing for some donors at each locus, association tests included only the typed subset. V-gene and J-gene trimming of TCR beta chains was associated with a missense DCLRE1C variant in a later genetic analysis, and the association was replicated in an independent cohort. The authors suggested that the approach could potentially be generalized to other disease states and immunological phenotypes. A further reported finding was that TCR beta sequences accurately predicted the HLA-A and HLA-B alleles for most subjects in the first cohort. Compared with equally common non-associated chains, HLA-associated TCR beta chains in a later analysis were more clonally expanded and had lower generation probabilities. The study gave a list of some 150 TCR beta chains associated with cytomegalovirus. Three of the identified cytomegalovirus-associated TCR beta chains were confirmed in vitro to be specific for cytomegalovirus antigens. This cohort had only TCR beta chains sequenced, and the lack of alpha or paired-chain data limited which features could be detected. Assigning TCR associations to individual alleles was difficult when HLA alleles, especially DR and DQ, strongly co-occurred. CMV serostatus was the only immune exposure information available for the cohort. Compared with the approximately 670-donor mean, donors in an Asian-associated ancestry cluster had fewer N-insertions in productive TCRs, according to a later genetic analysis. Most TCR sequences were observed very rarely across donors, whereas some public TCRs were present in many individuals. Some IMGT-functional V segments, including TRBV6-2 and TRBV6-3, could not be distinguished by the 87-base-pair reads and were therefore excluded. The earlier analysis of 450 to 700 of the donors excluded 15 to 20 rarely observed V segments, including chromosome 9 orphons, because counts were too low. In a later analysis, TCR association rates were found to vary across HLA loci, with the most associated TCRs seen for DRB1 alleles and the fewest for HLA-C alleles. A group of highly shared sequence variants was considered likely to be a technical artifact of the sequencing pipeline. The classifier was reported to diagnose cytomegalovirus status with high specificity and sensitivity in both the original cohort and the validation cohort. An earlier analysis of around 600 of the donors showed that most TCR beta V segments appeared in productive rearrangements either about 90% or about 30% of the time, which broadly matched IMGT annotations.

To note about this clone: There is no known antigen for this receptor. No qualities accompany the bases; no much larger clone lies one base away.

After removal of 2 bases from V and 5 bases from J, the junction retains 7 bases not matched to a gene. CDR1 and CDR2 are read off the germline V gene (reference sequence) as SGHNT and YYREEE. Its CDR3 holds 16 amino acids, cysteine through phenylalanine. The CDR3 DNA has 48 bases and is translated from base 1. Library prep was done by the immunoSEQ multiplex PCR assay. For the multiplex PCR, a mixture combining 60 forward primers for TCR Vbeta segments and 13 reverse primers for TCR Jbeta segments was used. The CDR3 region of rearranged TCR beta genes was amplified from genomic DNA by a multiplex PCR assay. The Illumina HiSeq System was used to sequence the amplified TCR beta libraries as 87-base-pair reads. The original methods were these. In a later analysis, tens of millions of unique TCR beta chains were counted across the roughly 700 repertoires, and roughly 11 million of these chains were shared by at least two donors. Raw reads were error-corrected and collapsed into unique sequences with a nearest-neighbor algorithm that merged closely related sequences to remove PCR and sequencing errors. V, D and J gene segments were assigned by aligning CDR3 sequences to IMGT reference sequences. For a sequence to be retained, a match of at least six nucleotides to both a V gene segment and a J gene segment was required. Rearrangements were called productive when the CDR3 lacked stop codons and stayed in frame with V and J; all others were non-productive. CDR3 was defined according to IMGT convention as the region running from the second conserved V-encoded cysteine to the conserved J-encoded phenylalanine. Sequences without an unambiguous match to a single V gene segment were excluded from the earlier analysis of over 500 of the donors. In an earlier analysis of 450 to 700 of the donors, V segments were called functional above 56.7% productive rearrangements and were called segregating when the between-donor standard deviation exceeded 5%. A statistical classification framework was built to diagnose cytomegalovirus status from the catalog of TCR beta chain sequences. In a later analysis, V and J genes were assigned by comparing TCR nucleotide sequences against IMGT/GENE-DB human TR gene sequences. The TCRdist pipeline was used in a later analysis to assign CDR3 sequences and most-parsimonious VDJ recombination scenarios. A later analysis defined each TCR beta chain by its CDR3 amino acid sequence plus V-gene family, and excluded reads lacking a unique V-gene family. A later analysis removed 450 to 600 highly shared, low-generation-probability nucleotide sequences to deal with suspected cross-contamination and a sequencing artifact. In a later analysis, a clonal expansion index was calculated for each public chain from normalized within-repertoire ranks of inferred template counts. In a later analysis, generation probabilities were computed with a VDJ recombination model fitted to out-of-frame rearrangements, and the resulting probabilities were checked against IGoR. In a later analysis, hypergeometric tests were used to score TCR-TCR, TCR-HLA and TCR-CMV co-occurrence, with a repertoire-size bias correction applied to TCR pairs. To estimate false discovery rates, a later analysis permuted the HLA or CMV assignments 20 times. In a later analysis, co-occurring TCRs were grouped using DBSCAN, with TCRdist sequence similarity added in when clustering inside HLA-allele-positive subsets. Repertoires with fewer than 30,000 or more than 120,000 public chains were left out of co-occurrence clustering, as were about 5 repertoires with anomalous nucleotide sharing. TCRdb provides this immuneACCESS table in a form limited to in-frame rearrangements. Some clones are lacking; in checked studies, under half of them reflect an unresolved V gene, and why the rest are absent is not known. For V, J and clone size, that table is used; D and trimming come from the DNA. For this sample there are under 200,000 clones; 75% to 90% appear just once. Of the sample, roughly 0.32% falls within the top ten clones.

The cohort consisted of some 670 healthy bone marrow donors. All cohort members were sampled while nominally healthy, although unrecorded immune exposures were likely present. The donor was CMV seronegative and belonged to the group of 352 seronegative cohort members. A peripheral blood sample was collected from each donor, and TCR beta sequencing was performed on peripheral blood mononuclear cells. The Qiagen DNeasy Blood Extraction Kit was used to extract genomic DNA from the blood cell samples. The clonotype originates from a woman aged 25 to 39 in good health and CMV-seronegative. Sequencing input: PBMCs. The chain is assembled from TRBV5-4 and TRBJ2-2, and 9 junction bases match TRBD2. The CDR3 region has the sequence CASSFEREATTGELFF. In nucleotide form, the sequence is TGTGCCAGCAGCTTTGAGCGGGAGGCCACTACCGGGGAGCTGTTTTTT.